This T cell receptor (beta chain) originates from a study of cytomegalovirus exposure and HLA in healthy donors. Points from the study as a whole: The listing of fewer than 200 TCR beta chains classed them as cytomegalovirus-associated. The tendency of first-cohort TCR clusters to co-occur in the 110 or so validation repertoires emerged from a later analysis.

CDR3 size: 15 residues. Germline assignment: CDR1 MRHNA and CDR2 SNTAGT. V trimming: 0 bases; J trimming: 2 bases; junction bases outside the gene matches: 1. Of note for this clone: Its antigen is unidentified. Within the sample, other DNA sequences also encode this same CDR3.

Data came from immunoSEQ multiplex PCR; TCRdb stores just in-frame clones and leaves some out. The sample lists approximately 70,000 clones; 94% were seen once. This chain connects TRBV6-4 to TRBJ2-1; 7 nucleotides match TRBD2. Material: PBMCs. The receptor's source is a woman between 18 and 29 years old in good health and CMV-seronegative. In DNA, the CDR3 is TGTGCCAGCAGTGACTCGGGGGGGGCCTACAATGAGCAGTTCTTC. Its protein product is CASSDSGGAYNEQFF.